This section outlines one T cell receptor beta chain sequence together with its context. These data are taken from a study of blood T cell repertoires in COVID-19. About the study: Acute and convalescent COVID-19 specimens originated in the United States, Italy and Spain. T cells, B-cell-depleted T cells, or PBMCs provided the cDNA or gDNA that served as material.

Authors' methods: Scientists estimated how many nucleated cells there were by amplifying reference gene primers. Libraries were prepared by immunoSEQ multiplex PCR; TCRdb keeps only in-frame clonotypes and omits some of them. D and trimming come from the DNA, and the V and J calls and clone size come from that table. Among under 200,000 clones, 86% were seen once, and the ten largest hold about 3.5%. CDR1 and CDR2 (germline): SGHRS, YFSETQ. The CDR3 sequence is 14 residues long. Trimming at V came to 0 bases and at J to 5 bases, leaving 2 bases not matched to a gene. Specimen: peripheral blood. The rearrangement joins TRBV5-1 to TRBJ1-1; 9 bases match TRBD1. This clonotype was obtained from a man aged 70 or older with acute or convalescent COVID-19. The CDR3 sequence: CASSLGQGETEAFF. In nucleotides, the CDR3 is TGCGCCAGCAGCTTGGGACAGGGGGAGACTGAAGCTTTCTTT.